Listed here is a single T cell receptor beta chain. The junction shows a germline mismatch at one end, possibly a read error. The source of the sample is a study of identical twins. From the 5' RACE reads, TCRdb called clonotypes with MiXCR, one entry per CDR3 protein. The sample yields about 920,000 distinct CDR3 sequences, around 12% seen once. This CDR3 comprises 15 residues. Germline CDR1 is MNHEY and CDR2 is SVGAGI. Separately, the same data were catalogued under a study of yellow fever vaccine responses in identical twins.

This clonotype originated in a woman in her late teens or twenties in good health. V usage is TRBV6-5 and J usage is TRBJ2-7; 9 bases are a match to TRBD1. Sample: PBMCs. The CDR3 DNA is TGTGCCAGCAGTTACTCGACAGGGGGAGGCTACGGGCAGTACTTC. Translated: CASSYSTGGGYGQYF.